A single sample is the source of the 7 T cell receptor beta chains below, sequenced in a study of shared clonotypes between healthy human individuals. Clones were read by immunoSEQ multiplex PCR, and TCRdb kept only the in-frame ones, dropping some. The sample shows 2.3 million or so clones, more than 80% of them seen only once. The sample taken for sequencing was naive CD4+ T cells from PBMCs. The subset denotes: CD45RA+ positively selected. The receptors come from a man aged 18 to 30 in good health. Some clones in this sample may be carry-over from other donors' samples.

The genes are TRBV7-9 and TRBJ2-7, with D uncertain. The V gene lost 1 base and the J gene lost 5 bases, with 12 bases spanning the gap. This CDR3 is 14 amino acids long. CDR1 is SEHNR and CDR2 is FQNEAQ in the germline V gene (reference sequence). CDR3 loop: CASSLGKGGDEQYF. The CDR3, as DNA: TGTGCCAGCAGCTTAGGGAAGGGCGGCGACGAGCAGTACTTC.

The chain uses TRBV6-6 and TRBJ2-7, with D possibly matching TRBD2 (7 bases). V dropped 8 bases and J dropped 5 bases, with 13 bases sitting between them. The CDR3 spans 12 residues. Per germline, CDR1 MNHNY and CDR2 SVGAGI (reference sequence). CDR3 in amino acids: CASRGGEHEQYF. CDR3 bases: TGTGCCAGCCGAGGGGGGGAACACGAGCAGTACTTC.

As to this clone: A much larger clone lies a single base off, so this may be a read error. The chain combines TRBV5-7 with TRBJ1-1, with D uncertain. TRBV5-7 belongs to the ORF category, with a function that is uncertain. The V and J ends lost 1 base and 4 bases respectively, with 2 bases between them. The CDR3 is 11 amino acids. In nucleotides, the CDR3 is TGTGCCAGCAGCTTGAGCACTGAAGCTTTCTTT. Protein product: CASSLSTEAFF.

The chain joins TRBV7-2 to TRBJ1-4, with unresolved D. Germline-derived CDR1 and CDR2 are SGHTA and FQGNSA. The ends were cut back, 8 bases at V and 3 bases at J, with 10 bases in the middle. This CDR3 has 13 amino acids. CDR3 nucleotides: TGTGCCAGCGGAGGTGTTTCTAATGAAAAACTGTTTTTT. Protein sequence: CASGGVSNEKLFF.

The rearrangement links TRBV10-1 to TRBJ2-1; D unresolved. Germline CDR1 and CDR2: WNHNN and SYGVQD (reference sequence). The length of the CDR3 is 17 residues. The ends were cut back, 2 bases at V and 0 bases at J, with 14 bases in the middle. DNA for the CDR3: TGCGCCAGCAGTGAGGACCCCCTTCCCAGCTCCTACAATGAGCAGTTCTTC. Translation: CASSEDPLPSSYNEQFF.

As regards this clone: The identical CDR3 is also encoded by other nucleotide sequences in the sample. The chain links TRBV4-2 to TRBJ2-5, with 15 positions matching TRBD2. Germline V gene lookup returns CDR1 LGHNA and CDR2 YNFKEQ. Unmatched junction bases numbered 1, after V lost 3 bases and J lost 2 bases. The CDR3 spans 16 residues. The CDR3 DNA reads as TGTGCCAGCAGCCAGGGACTAGCGGGAGGACAAGAGACCCAGTACTTC. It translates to CASSQGLAGGQETQYF.

Here the CDR3 reads CASSPSRERAFF. The CDR3 nucleotides read TGTGCCAGCAGCCCGAGTCGGGAAAGAGCTTTCTTT. The chain uses TRBV7-9 and TRBJ1-1; no clear D. Germline V gene lookup returns CDR1 SEHNR and CDR2 FQNEAQ (reference sequence). V was pared by 5 bases and J by 10 bases, with 14 bases between. CDR3 length equals 12 residues.